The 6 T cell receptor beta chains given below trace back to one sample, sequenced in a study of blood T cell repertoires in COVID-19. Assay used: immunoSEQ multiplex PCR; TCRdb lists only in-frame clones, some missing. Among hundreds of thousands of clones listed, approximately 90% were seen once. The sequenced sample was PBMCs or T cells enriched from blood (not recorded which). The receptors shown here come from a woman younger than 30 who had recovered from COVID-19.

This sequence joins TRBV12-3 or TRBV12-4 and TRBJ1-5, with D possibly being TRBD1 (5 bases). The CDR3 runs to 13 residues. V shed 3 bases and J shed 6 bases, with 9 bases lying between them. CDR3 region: CASSFSGVQPQHF. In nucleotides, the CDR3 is TGTGCCAGCAGTTTTTCGGGGGTTCAGCCCCAGCATTTT.

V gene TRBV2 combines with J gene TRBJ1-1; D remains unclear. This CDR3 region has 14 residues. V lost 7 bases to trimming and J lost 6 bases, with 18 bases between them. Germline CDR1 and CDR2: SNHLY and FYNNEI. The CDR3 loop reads CASNIVQEEAEAFF. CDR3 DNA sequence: TGTGCCAGCAATATTGTCCAGGAGGAGGCTGAAGCTTTCTTT.

The CDR3 coding sequence is TGTGCCAGCAGCCAAGAGTGGGACAGGGTACCGAGGACTGAAGCTTTCTTT. Translated: CASSQEWDRVPRTEAFF. The V call is TRBV14, the J call TRBJ1-1; 9 bases line up with TRBD1. The junction had 10 bases not matched to a gene; V was cut back by 0 bases and J by 5 bases. Germline CDR1 SGHDN, CDR2 FVKESK. The CDR3 loop spans 17 amino acids.

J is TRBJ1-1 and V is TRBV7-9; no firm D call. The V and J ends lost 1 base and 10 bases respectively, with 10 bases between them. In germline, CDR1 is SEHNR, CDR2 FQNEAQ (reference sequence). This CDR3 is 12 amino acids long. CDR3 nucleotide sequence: TGTGCCAGCAGCTTAGAGAGAGTTCGAGCTTTCTTT. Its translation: CASSLERVRAFF. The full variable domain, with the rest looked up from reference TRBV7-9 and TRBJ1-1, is DTGVSQNPRHKITKRGQNVTFRCDPISEHNRLYWYRQTLGQGPEFLTYFQNEAQLEKSRLLSDRFSAERPKGSFSTLEIQRTEQGDSAMYLCASSLERVRAFFGQGTRLTVV.

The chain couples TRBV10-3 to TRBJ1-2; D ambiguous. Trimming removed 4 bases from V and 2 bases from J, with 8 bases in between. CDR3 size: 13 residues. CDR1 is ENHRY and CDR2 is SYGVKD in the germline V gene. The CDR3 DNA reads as TGTGCCATCAGTGTGTCAGAGAACTATGGCTACACCTTC. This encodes CAISVSENYGYTF.

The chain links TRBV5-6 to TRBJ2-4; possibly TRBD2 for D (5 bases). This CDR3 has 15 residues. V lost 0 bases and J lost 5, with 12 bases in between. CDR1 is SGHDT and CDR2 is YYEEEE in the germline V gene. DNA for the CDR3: TGTGCCAGCAGCTTGGGGGCGGGTTCCCAAAACATTCAGTACTTC. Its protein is CASSLGAGSQNIQYF.